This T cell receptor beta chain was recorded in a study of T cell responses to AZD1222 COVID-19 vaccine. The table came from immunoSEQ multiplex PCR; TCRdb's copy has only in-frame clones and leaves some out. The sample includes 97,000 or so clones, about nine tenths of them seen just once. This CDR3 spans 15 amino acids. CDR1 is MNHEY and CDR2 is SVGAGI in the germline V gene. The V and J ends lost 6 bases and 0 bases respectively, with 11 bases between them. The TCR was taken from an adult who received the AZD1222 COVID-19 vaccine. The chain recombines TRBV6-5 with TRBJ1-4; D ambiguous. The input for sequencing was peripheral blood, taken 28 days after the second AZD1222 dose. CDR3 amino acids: CASSFSSTTNEKLFF. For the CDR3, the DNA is TGTGCCAGCAGCTTTTCGTCAACAACTAATGAAAAACTGTTTTTT.